Included here is one T cell receptor beta chain sequence, with context. Antigen unknown. The record originates from a study of OX40 agonist ivuxolimab in advanced cancers. The CDR3 loop spans 13 amino acids. CDR1 SGDLS and CDR2 YYNGEE come from the germline V gene. V was shortened by 0 bases and J by 3 bases, with 4 bases between the two germline ends. Whole-study findings and limits: Fewer expanded clones were found on average in CD4+ than in CD8+ T cells.

The data were produced by immunoSEQ multiplex PCR, yet TCRdb's version contains in-frame clones alone and is incomplete. The data hold under 85,000 clones, with 85% to 90% observed a single time. This receptor was identified in an adult with an advanced solid tumor such as melanoma, head and neck, liver or kidney cancer. This specimen consisted of CD4+ or CD8+ T cells sorted from blood, obtained in a trial of the OX40 agonist ivuxolimab. This chain connects TRBV9 to TRBJ1-5; D gene unclear. For the CDR3, the DNA is TGTGCCAGCAGCGTAGGCCCCAATCAGCCCCAGCATTTT. Translated: CASSVGPNQPQHF.